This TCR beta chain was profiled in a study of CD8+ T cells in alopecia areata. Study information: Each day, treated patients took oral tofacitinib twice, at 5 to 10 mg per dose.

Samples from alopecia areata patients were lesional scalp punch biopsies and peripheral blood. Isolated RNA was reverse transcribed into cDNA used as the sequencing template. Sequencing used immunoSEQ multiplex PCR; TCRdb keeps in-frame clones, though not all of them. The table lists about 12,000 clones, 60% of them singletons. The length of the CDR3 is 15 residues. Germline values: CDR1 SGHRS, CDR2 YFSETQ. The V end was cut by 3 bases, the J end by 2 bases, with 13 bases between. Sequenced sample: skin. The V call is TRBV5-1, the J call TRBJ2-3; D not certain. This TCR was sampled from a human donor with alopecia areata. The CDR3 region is CASSSGSTNTDTQYF. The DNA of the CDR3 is TGCGCCAGCAGCTCAGGATCGACGAACACAGATACGCAGTATTTT.